In its sample, the clone carrying this TCR beta chain was seen many times. The antigen is unknown. At one of its ends the junction is not consistent with the germline gene, which may arise from a read error. Germline V lookup: CDR1 SQVTM, CDR2 ANQGSEA. The CDR3 has 13 residues. TCRdb itself ran the RT-PCR reads through MiXCR, one entry per CDR3 protein. The sample shows around 490,000 distinct CDR3 sequences, 7.5% to 8.5% of them seen only once. These data come from a study of response to subunit inactivated influenza vaccine. Findings and limits, study-wide: A suggestion made by the authors is that each seasonal influenza vaccination recruits few new T cells.

V gene TRBV29-1 combines with J gene TRBJ2-2, with D possibly being TRBD2 (5 bases). This specimen consisted of PBMCs from blood, obtained less than 30 months after vaccination. This TCR was sampled from a man aged 45 to 75 who received an inactivated influenza vaccine. The CDR3 bases are TGCAGCGGTGAACTAGGGAACACCGGGGAGCTGTTTTTT. Amino acid sequence: CSGELGNTGELFF.